This T cell receptor beta chain was observed in a study of blood T cell repertoires in COVID-19. Only in-frame clones appear in the TCRdb table, and some are missing; sequencing was by immunoSEQ multiplex PCR. The table has 90,000 to 100,000 clones, roughly 80% seen once. V trimming: 0 bases; J trimming: 4 bases; junction bases outside the gene matches: 10. Germline CDR1 reads KGHDR; CDR2 reads SFDVKD. The CDR3 loop spans 18 amino acids. The TCR sequence derives from a woman aged 80 or over with acute or convalescent COVID-19. The material sequenced was peripheral blood. The V gene is TRBV24-1, the J gene TRBJ2-1, with 8 bases aligning to TRBD1. CDR3 amino acids: CATSDLPPAGGSYNEQFF. The DNA for the CDR3 is TGTGCCACCAGTGATTTGCCTCCCGCAGGGGGCTCTTACAATGAGCAGTTCTTC.